One and the same sample provided the 19 T cell receptor beta chains below, sequenced in a study of shared clonotypes between healthy human individuals. TCRdb's table, derived via immunoSEQ multiplex PCR, lists solely in-frame clones and lacks some. This table has 1.6 million or so clones, roughly 96% appearing once. Sequencing used naive CD4+ T cells sorted from blood. Subset noted: CD45RA+ positively selected. These receptors all stem from a man younger than 45 in good health.

The chain carries TRBV6-6 and TRBJ1-5; TRBD1 is a possible D gene (6 bases). CDR1 is MNHNY, CDR2 SVGAGI, per germline (reference sequence). This CDR3 region has 12 residues. V was cut by 10 bases and J by 7 bases, with 14 bases left in between. Here the CDR3 reads CATGQSSQPQHF. The CDR3, as DNA: TGTGCCACTGGACAGTCGTCGCAGCCCCAGCATTTT.

The chain joins TRBV29-1 to TRBJ1-1; perhaps TRBD1 as D (5 bases). CDR1 and CDR2 (germline): SQVTM, ANQGSEA. The CDR3 runs 13 residues. V was cut by 6 bases and J by 5 bases, with 16 bases left in between. The DNA of the CDR3 is TGCAGCGTGGAAACAGGAAAAGGGACTGAAGCTTTCTTT. Its translation: CSVETGKGTEAFF.

CDR3 sequence (DNA): TGTGCCAGCAGCTTAATACCGGGACAGGGGAAAGATACGCAGTATTTT. It translates to CASSLIPGQGKDTQYF. V is TRBV7-8 and J is TRBJ2-3; 10 bases are shared with TRBD1. V gave up 2 bases and J gave up 5 bases; unmatched junction bases: 7. The CDR3 runs to 16 residues. The germline gives CDR1 SGHVS, CDR2 FQNEAQ.

The V gene is TRBV10-3, the J gene TRBJ1-4; D is unclear. Germline V gives CDR1 ENHRY, CDR2 SYGVKD. The CDR3 loop spans 11 amino acids. V was shortened by 4 bases and J by 8 bases, with 5 bases between the two germline ends. The CDR3 spells CAISGVEKLFF. CDR3 nucleotides: TGTGCCATCAGTGGGGTGGAAAAACTGTTTTTT.

This clone occurred once. The V call is TRBV9, the J call TRBJ2-2; 10 bases are shared with TRBD2. The CDR3 consists of 16 residues. J was trimmed by 6 bases and V by 1 base; bases with no gene match: 6. The germline gives CDR1 SGDLS, CDR2 YYNGEE. The CDR3 DNA reads TGTGCCAGCAGCGTAAGGGCTAGCGGGAGCTCCGGGGAGCTGTTTTTT. It specifies CASSVRASGSSGELFF.

The chain recombines TRBV7-9 with TRBJ2-7, with 10 bases identical to TRBD2. The ends lost 1 base at V and 5 bases at J; junction bases unmatched: 5. Germline V lookup: CDR1 SEHNR, CDR2 FQNEAQ (reference sequence). CDR3 length: 15 residues. CDR3 coding DNA: TGTGCCAGCAGCTTAGAGGCTAGCGGGAGCCACGAGCAGTACTTC. It codes for CASSLEASGSHEQYF.

The chain is built from TRBV7-3 and TRBJ2-1; a weak D match, TRBD2 (6 bases). CDR1 is SGHTA, CDR2 FQGTGA, per germline. The CDR3 extends over 15 amino acids. With 1 base removed from V and 1 base from J, the gap between germline ends came to 8 bases. CDR3 protein: CASSLSGVSYNEQFF. The CDR3 coding sequence is TGTGCCAGCAGCTTAAGCGGGGTATCCTACAATGAGCAGTTCTTC.

The chain uses TRBV28 and TRBJ2-3; 9 bases align to TRBD2. The CDR3 runs 17 residues. After removal of 6 bases from V and 7 bases from J, the junction contained 17 bases not matched to a gene. Germline V gene lookup returns CDR1 MDHEN and CDR2 SYDVKM. The CDR3 DNA is TGTGCCAGCAGCCCCGGGGGGGCGGGAGGGCCGTCGAATACGCAGTATTTT. Residues: CASSPGGAGGPSNTQYF.

The chain uses TRBV19 and TRBJ2-7; 9 bases map to TRBD1. CDR3 size: 14 residues. The V gene end was trimmed by 6 bases and the J gene end by 2 bases; junction bases not matched to a gene: 5. The germline V gene has CDR1 LNHDA and CDR2 SQIVND (reference sequence). CDR3 sequence (DNA): TGTGCCAGTAGGCCGACAGGGGGTCCCTACGAGCAGTACTTC. It is translated as CASRPTGGPYEQYF.

This chain connects TRBV7-8 to TRBJ2-3; 7 nucleotides align to TRBD2. The junction had 14 bases not matched to a gene; V was cut back by 4 bases and J by 1 base. CDR1 and CDR2 (germline): SGHVS, FQNEAQ. The length of the CDR3 is 18 residues. The CDR3 sequence is CASSSPRGLADRTDTQYF. For the CDR3, the DNA is TGTGCCAGCAGCTCCCCCCGGGGCCTAGCGGACCGCACAGATACGCAGTATTTT.

This clone was detected a few times. The genes are TRBV7-9 and TRBJ1-1; TRBD1 is a possible D gene (5 bases). This CDR3 has 13 residues. Trimming stripped 5 bases from V and 7 bases from J, with 14 bases between. Germline V gene data show CDR1 as SEHNR and CDR2 as FQNEAQ (reference sequence). The CDR3 DNA reads TGTGCCAGCAGCCAAATCCGGGACGGTGAAGCTTTCTTT. Translated, it gives CASSQIRDGEAFF.

The chain is built from TRBV4-2 and TRBJ2-5; weak D call: TRBD2 (5 bases). CDR1 and CDR2 (germline): LGHNA, YNFKEQ. Trimming pared 0 bases from V and 2 bases from J, leaving 7 bases between. CDR3 length equals 14 residues. The CDR3 DNA follows: TGTGCCAGCAGCCAAGATCCGGGGCAAGAGACCCAGTACTTC. Encoded protein: CASSQDPGQETQYF.

The chain joins TRBV30 to TRBJ1-2; 7 bases line up with TRBD1. Trimming took 4 bases from V and 5 from J; bases not matched to a gene: 10. Germline loops: CDR1 GTSNPN, CDR2 SVGIG (reference sequence). This CDR3 has 14 amino acids. The CDR3 loop reads CAWTGRGRQYGYTF. The CDR3 region has the DNA TGTGCCTGGACAGGAAGGGGGCGCCAGTATGGCTACACCTTC. Full variable domain (remainder filled in from reference TRBV30 and TRBJ1-2): SQTIHQWPATLVQPVGSPLSLECTVEGTSNPNLYWYRQAAGRGLQLLFYSVGIGQISSEVPQNLSASRPQDRQFILSSKKLLLSDSGFYLCAWTGRGRQYGYTFGSGTRLTVV.

The chain carries TRBV5-6 and TRBJ1-5; 7 bases match TRBD1. This CDR3 comprises 17 residues. The junction had 11 bases not matched to a gene; V was cut back by 0 bases and J by 5 bases. Germline-derived CDR1 and CDR2 are SGHDT and YYEEEE. The CDR3 DNA follows: TGTGCCAGCAGCTTGGAAGGTAGGGGACAGACCTATCAGCCCCAGCATTTT. Translating it yields CASSLEGRGQTYQPQHF.

For this clone: Other DNA sequences from this sample encode an identical CDR3 as well. This chain connects TRBV28 to TRBJ2-3; 8 bases fit TRBD2. With V trimmed by 4 bases and J by 2 bases, 5 bases remained unmatched. In germline, CDR1 is MDHEN, CDR2 SYDVKM. The length of the CDR3 is 15 residues. The CDR3: CASSSLAGATDTQYF. The CDR3 DNA reads as TGTGCCAGCAGTTCCCTAGCGGGTGCCACAGATACGCAGTATTTT.

The chain has TRBV19 and TRBJ2-2; TRBD2 agrees at 9 bases. Germline V CDR1 and CDR2: LNHDA, SQIVND (reference sequence). V gave up 6 bases and J gave up 0 bases; unmatched junction bases: 2. This CDR3 has 15 amino acids. The CDR3 DNA sequence: TGTGCCAGTAGCAGCGGGAGGCCGAACACCGGGGAGCTGTTTTTT. Translation: CASSSGRPNTGELFF.

The V gene is TRBV6-5, the J gene TRBJ1-2; possibly TRBD1 for D (5 bases). Germline values: CDR1 MNHEY, CDR2 SVGAGI. V lost 0 bases and J 8 bases, leaving 13 bases between the germline ends. The CDR3 is 14 amino acids. The CDR3 spells CASSYSGAGRGYTF. Written as DNA, the CDR3 is TGTGCCAGCAGTTACTCTGGGGCAGGGCGAGGCTACACCTTC.

The V gene is TRBV7-3, the J gene TRBJ2-5; D not resolved. This CDR3 has 13 amino acids. Germline V lookup: CDR1 SGHTA, CDR2 FQGTGA. The V end lost 1 base, the J end lost 5 bases, and 8 bases lay between the germline ends. The CDR3 sequence: CASSLMGSETQYF. DNA for the CDR3: TGTGCCAGCAGCTTAATGGGTTCGGAGACCCAGTACTTC.

As regards this clone: The identical CDR3 is also encoded by other nucleotide sequences in the sample. The rearrangement joins TRBV15 to TRBJ1-5; D is undetermined. Germline V gene lookup returns CDR1 LNHNV and CDR2 YYDKDF (reference sequence). V was clipped by 0 bases and J by 0 bases, with 6 bases between them. The CDR3 totals 15 residues. The chain's CDR3 is CATSRDGNSNQPQHF. The CDR3 DNA reads TGTGCCACCAGCAGAGACGGGAATAGCAATCAGCCCCAGCATTTT.